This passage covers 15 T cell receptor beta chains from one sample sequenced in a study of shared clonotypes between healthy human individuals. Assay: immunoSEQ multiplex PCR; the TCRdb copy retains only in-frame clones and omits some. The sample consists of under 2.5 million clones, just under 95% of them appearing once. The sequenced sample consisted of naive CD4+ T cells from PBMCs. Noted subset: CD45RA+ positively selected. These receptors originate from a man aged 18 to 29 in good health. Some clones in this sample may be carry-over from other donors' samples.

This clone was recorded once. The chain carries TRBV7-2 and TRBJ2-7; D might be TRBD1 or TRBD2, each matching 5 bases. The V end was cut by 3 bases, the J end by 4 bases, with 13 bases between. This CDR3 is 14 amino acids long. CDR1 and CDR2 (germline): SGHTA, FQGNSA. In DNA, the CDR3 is TGTGCCAGCAGCTTTCGGGACCGATTATACGAGCAGTACTTC. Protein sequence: CASSFRDRLYEQYF.

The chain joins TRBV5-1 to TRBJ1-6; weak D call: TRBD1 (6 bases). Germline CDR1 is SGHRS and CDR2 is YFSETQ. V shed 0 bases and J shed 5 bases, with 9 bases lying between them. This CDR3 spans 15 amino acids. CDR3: CASSLGGQHNSPLHF. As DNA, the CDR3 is TGCGCCAGCAGCTTGGGCGGACAGCATAATTCACCCCTCCACTTT.

CDR3 region: CASSLRKDRDKEKLFF. CDR3 in DNA: TGTGCCAGCAGCTTGAGAAAGGACAGGGATAAGGAAAAACTGTTTTTT. The V call is TRBV5-4, the J call TRBJ1-4, with 8 bases lining up with TRBD1. Germline CDR1 is SGHNT and CDR2 is YYREEE (reference sequence). CDR3 size: 16 residues. J lost 8 bases, V lost 1 base, and 10 bases had no gene match.

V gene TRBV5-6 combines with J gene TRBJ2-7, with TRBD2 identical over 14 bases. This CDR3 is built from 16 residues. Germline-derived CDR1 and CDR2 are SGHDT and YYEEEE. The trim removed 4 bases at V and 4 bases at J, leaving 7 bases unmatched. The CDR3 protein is CASSPGLAGDGYEQYF. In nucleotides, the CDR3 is TGTGCCAGCAGCCCGGGACTAGCGGGAGATGGGTACGAGCAGTACTTC.

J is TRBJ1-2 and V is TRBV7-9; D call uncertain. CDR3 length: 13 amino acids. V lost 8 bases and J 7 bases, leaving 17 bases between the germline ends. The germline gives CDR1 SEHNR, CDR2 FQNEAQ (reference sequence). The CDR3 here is CASGAVGLGGYTF. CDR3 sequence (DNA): TGTGCCAGCGGCGCGGTCGGGCTGGGTGGCTACACCTTC. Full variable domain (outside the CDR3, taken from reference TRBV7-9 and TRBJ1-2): DTGVSQNPRHKITKRGQNVTFRCDPISEHNRLYWYRQTLGQGPEFLTYFQNEAQLEKSRLLSDRFSAERPKGSFSTLEIQRTEQGDSAMYLCASGAVGLGGYTFGSGTRLTVV.

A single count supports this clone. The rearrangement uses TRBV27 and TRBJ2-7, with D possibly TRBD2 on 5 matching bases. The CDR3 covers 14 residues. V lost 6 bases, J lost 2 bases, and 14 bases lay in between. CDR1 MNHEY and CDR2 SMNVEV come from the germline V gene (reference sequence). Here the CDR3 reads CASSTLARPYEQYF. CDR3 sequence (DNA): TGTGCCAGCAGCACATTAGCGAGACCCTACGAGCAGTACTTC.

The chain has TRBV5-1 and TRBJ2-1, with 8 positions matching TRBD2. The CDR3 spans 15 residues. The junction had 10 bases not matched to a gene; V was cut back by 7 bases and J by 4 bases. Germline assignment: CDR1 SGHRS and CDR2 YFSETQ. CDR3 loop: CASSTSGGAYNEQFF. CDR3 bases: TGCGCCAGCTCTACTAGCGGAGGGGCTTACAATGAGCAGTTCTTC.

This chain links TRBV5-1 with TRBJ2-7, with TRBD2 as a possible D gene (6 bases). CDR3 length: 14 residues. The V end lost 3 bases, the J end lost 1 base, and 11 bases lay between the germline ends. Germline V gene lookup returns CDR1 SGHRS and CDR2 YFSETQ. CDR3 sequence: CASSSSVNSYEQYF. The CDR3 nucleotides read TGCGCCAGCAGCTCTAGCGTAAATTCCTACGAGCAGTACTTC.

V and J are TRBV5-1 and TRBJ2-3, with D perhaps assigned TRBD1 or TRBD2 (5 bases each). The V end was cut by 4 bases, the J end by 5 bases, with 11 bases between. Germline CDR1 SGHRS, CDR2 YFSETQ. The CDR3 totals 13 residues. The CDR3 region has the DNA TGCGCCAGCAGCGACGGGACGGTAGATACGCAGTATTTT. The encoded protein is CASSDGTVDTQYF.

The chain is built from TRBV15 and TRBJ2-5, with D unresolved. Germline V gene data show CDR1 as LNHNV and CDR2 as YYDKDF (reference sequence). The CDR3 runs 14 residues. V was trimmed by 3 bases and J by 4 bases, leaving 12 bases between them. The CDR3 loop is CATSSRLPGETQYF. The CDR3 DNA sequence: TGTGCCACCAGCAGTCGACTCCCGGGAGAGACCCAGTACTTC. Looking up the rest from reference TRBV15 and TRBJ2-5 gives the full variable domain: DAMVIQNPRYQVTQFGKPVTLSCSQTLNHNVMYWYQQKSSQAPKLLFHYYDKDFNNEADTPDNFQSRRPNTSFCFLDIRSPGLGDTAMYLCATSSRLPGETQYFGPGTRLLVL.

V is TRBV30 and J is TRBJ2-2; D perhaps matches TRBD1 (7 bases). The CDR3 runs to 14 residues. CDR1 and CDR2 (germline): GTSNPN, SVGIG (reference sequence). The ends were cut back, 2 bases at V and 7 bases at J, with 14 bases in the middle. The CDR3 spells CAWSTTRDSGELFF. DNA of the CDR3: TGTGCCTGGAGTACTACGCGGGACAGCGGGGAGCTGTTTTTT.

The CDR3 loop is CASSSLGSGKSPGELFF. In DNA form, the CDR3 reads TGTGCCAGCAGCTCCCTCGGTAGCGGGAAATCTCCCGGGGAGCTGTTTTTT. The J gene is TRBJ2-2, the V gene TRBV5-6; TRBD2 agrees at 8 bases. Per germline, CDR1 SGHDT and CDR2 YYEEEE. CDR3 length equals 17 residues. V lost 3 bases and J lost 6; bases outside the gene matches: 13.

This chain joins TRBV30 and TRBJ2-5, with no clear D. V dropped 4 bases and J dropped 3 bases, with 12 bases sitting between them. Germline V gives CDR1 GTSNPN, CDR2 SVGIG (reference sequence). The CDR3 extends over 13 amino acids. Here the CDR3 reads CAWNGDLEETQYF. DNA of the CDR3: TGTGCCTGGAATGGAGATCTCGAAGAGACCCAGTACTTC.

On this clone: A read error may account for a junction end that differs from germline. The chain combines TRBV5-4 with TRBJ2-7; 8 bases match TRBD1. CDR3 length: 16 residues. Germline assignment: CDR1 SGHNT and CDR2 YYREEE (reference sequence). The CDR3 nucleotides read TGCTCAGCAACGCAGGGGGCAGGGACCGGGTCCTACGAGCAGTACTTC. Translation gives CSATQGAGTGSYEQYF.

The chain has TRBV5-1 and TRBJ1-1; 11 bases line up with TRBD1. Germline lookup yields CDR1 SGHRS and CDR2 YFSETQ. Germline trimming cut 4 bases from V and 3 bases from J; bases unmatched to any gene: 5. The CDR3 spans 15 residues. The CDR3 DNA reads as TGCGCCAGCAGCATACGGACAGGGGGCTACACTGAAGCTTTCTTT. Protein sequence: CASSIRTGGYTEAFF. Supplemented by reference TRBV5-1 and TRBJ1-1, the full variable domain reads KAGVTQTPRYLIKTRGQQVTLSCSPISGHRSVSWYQQTPGQGLQFLFEYFSETQRNKGNFPGRFSGRQFSNSRSEMNVSTLELGDSALYLCASSIRTGGYTEAFFGQGTRLTVV.